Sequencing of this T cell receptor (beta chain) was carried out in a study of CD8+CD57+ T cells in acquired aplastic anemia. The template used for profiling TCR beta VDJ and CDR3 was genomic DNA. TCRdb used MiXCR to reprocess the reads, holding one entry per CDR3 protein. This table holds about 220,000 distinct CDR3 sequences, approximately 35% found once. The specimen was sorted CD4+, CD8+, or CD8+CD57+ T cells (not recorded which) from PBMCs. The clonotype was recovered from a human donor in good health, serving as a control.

The CDR3 protein is CSQVSYSYEQYF. The DNA of the CDR3 is TGCAGCCAAGTCAGTTATTCCTACGAGCAGTACTTC. The chain links TRBV29-1 to TRBJ2-7; D is uncertain. V was shortened by 8 bases and J by 1 base, with 12 bases between the two germline ends. The CDR3 sequence is 12 residues long. The germline V gene encodes CDR1 SQVTM and CDR2 ANQGSEA.